Given below is one T cell receptor beta chain in context. The length of the CDR3 is 14 residues. CDR1 is LGHDT and CDR2 is YNNKEL in the germline V gene (reference sequence). J was trimmed by 3 bases and V by 2 bases; bases with no gene match: 2. One entry per CDR3 protein results from TCRdb running MiXCR on the RT-PCR reads. The data contain 550,000 to 750,000 distinct CDR3 sequences, approximately 14% of them singletons. The source is a female donor in good health, serving as a healthy control. The source material was memory CD4+ T cells from blood. J is TRBJ1-1 and V is TRBV3-1, with 8 bases that match TRBD1. CDR3 residues: CASSQIQGDTEAFF. The DNA of the CDR3 is TGTGCCAGCAGCCAAATACAGGGGGACACTGAAGCTTTCTTT. The variable domain in full, completed from reference TRBV3-1 and TRBJ1-1, reads DTAVSQTPKYLVTQMGNDKSIKCEQNLGHDTMYWYKQDSKKFLKIMFSYNNKELIINETVPNRFSPKSPDKAHLNLHINSLELGDSAVYFCASSQIQGDTEAFFGQGTRLTVV.